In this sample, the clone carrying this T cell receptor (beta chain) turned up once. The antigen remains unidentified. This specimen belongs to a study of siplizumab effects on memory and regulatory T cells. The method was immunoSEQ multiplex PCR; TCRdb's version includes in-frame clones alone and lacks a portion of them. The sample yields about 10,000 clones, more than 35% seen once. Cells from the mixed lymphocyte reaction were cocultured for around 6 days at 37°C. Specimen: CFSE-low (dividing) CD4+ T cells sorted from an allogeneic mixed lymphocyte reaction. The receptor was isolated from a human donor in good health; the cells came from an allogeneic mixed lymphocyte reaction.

CDR3 sequence: CASSLNSGTETQYF. CDR3 nucleotide sequence: TGTGCCAGCAGCTTAAATTCCGGGACGGAGACCCAGTACTTC. The V gene is TRBV7-6, the J gene TRBJ2-5; D possibly uses TRBD1 or TRBD2 (5 bases each). The length of the CDR3 is 14 residues. Looked up from germline, CDR1 is SGHVS and CDR2 is FNYEAQ. V shed 2 bases and J shed 5 bases, with 12 bases lying between them.